This is a list of T cell receptor beta chains from one sample in a study of graft-versus-host responses after intestinal transplantation. Produced via immunoSEQ multiplex PCR; TCRdb's table is partial and in-frame only. The top ten hold around 46% of the sample, which has tens of thousands of clones, approximately 92% seen once. This material consisted of PBMCs, taken about 250 days after intestinal transplant. The source is a human patient who received an intestinal transplant, so some T cells may come from the graft donor. Both conserved end residues are part of each CDR3. D genes are given only for firm matches. Clone size is stated in some rows and not others, as once, few, many or a class when expanded.

abundance | d_gene | j_gene | v_gene | CDR3nt | CDR3aa
- | - | TRBJ2-7 | TRBV7-3 | TGTGCCAGCAGCTCCCGGGACTGCATTGGCGAGCAGTACTTC | CASSSRDCIGEQYF
once | TRBD2 | TRBJ2-1 | TRBV9 | TGTGCCAGCAGTGAGGGACTAGCGGGAGGCACTTACTCCTACAATGAGCAGTTCTTC | CASSEGLAGGTYSYNEQFF
- | - | TRBJ2-6 | TRBV9 | TGTGCCAGCAGGGAAACTGGGGCCAACGTCCTGACTTTC | CASRETGANVLTF
- | - | TRBJ2-1 | TRBV7-2 | TGTGCCAGCAGCTTAGATTGGGGTGACTACAATGAGCAGTTCTTC | CASSLDWGDYNEQFF
- | - | TRBJ2-7 | TRBV5-1 | TGCGCCAGCAGCGACGATCCACGATACGAGCAGTACTTC | CASSDDPRYEQYF
- | - | TRBJ2-7 | TRBV14 | TGTGCCAGCAGTCCCGGGAGCCCCTACGAGCAGTACTTC | CASSPGSPYEQYF
- | TRBD2 | TRBJ2-2 | TRBV19 | TGTGCCATCAGAGCGGGACGGACCGGGGAGCTGTTTTTT | CAIRAGRTGELFF
- | - | TRBJ2-1 | TRBV9 | TGTGCCAGCAGCGTAGCGAGCGGGCACAACAATGAGCAGTTCTTC | CASSVASGHNNEQFF
once | TRBD1 | TRBJ1-1 | TRBV2 | TGTGCCAGCAACCTCGACAGGGCCATCCGCTTCGACACTGAAGCTTTCTTT | CASNLDRAIRFDTEAFF
- | - | TRBJ2-3 | TRBV5-6 | TGTGCCAGCAGGTCTGGGATGGGACTGCAAGAGAGCACAGATACGCAGTATTTT | CASRSGMGLQESTDTQYF
- | - | TRBJ1-1 | TRBV19 | TGTGCCAGTAGTATAGATCCGATTTCAGAAGCTTTCTTT | CASSIDPISEAFF
- | - | TRBJ1-1 | TRBV4-1 | TGCGCCAGCAGCCAACCTTGGACGGAGATCCTTAACACTGAAGCTTTCTTT | CASSQPWTEILNTEAFF
- | - | TRBJ2-7 | TRBV30 | TGTGCCTGGAGTGTTGGATACGAGCAGTACTTC | CAWSVGYEQYF
- | - | TRBJ2-1 | TRBV5-1 | TGCGCCAGCAGCTTGGAATCAGCAGGGGCCATCTCCTACAATGAGCAGTTCTTC | CASSLESAGAISYNEQFF
- | TRBD1 | TRBJ2-1 | TRBV7-8 | TGTGCCAGCAGCTTAAATACACAGGGGAAGTATGAGCAGTTCTTC | CASSLNTQGKYEQFF
- | - | TRBJ2-7 | TRBV27 | TGTGCCAGCAGTTTATCGGGGGAAGGCTACTACGAGCAGTACTTC | CASSLSGEGYYEQYF
- | - | TRBJ1-5 | TRBV2 | TGTGCCAGCAGTGATTTGGGGTCTCGAAGCCAGCCCCAGCATTTT | CASSDLGSRSQPQHF
- | TRBD1 | TRBJ1-1 | TRBV5-1 | TGCGCCAGCAGCCCCACAGGGGGAGGGAACACTGAAGCTTTCTTT | CASSPTGGGNTEAFF
few | - | TRBJ1-5 | TRBV7-9 | TGTGCCAGCAGCTTAGCAACTGGAGGCCATCAGCCCCAGCATTTT | CASSLATGGHQPQHF
- | - | TRBJ2-1 | TRBV5-1 | TGCGCCAGCAGCTTGGCGGTAGCCGAGCAGTTCTTC | CASSLAVAEQFF
- | - | TRBJ1-1 | TRBV27 | TGTGCCAGCAGTTTATACCAGGAACGGGGCACTGAAGCTTTCTTT | CASSLYQERGTEAFF
- | - | TRBJ2-3 | TRBV6-5 | TGTGCCAGCAGTTACTCCCCCCTGGATGGACGGGATACGCAGTATTTT | CASSYSPLDGRDTQYF
- | TRBD1 | TRBJ1-1 | TRBV5-4 | TGTGCCAGCAGCCAACCCCGGACAGGGAGGAACACTGAAGCTTTCTTT | CASSQPRTGRNTEAFF
- | - | TRBJ1-1 | TRBV5-4 | TGTGCCAGCAGCCACGTGAACACTGAAGCTTTCTTT | CASSHVNTEAFF
- | - | TRBJ2-3 | TRBV7-9 | TGTGCCAGCAGGTGGGACGTGGATACGCAGTATTTT | CASRWDVDTQYF
- | TRBD2 | TRBJ2-2 | TRBV7-7 | TGTGCCAGCAGCTTCCGGGGGGGAGCCGGGGAGCTGTTTTTT | CASSFRGGAGELFF
- | - | TRBJ2-3 | TRBV19 | TGTGCCAGTAGTTACACCATGACTAGGACTAGCACAGATACGCAGTATTTT | CASSYTMTRTSTDTQYF
- | TRBD1 | TRBJ1-6 | TRBV28 | TGTGCCAGCAGCAACAGGGGGATCGATTCACCCCTCCACTTT | CASSNRGIDSPLHF
- | TRBD2 | TRBJ2-3 | TRBV2 | TGTGCCAGCAGTGAGTGGGCTTGGGGCGGGAGATTGACAGATACGCAGTATTTT | CASSEWAWGGRLTDTQYF
- | - | TRBJ2-3 | TRBV27 | TGTGCCAGCAGTTACGGCAGGGTATTGGATACGCAGTATTTT | CASSYGRVLDTQYF
- | - | TRBJ2-3 | TRBV29-1 | TGCAGCGTTCCCCGGTACTCTGAAGATACGCAGTATTTT | CSVPRYSEDTQYF
- | - | TRBJ1-1 | TRBV19 | TGTGCCAGTTCAAGGGACGGTAACACTGAAGCTTTCTTT | CASSRDGNTEAFF
- | TRBD2 | TRBJ2-1 | TRBV4-1 | TGCGCCAGCAGCCAAGTACCTAGCGGGAGGACCCCCAATGAGCAGTTCTTC | CASSQVPSGRTPNEQFF
- | TRBD2 | TRBJ2-7 | TRBV4-1 | TGCGCCAGCAGCCTAACAAGCCGGGAACTAGCGGGAGTCGAGCAGTACTTC | CASSLTSRELAGVEQYF
- | - | TRBJ1-1 | TRBV30 | TGTGCCTGGAGTGATTTATCGGGTGCTGAAGCTTTCTTT | CAWSDLSGAEAFF
few | TRBD1 | TRBJ1-1 | TRBV19 | TGTGCCAGTACCGACAGGGGGCTAGACACTGAAGCTTTCTTT | CASTDRGLDTEAFF
- | - | TRBJ2-7 | TRBV7-9 | TGTGCCAGCAGCCAAGAGGCTGTTGGGGGAGGCAGCTCCTACGAGCAGTACTTC | CASSQEAVGGGSSYEQYF
once | - | TRBJ2-7 | TRBV2 | TGTGCCAGCAGTGAATTCAGGGGGGACTACGAGCAGTACTTC | CASSEFRGDYEQYF
- | - | TRBJ2-1 | TRBV2 | TGTGCCATACTACTTATGGCCAGCTCCTACAATGAGCAGTTCTTC | CAILLMASSYNEQFF
- | TRBD1 | TRBJ1-5 | TRBV4-1 | TGCGCCAGCAGCCAGGCGGGACAGGGCGTCTCTCGCAATCAGCCCCAGCATTTT | CASSQAGQGVSRNQPQHF
- | TRBD2 | TRBJ2-5 | TRBV14 | TGTGCCAGCAGCCCGACTAGCGGGGACCAAGAGACCCAGTACTTC | CASSPTSGDQETQYF
- | - | TRBJ1-2 | TRBV7-2 | TGTGCCAGCAGCTTAGATCCCCGGAGGTGGAGGGGGGGCCATGGCTACACCTTC | CASSLDPRRWRGGHGYTF
- | - | TRBJ1-1 | TRBV27 | TGTGCCAGCAGTTTGTTTGGGAAAATTAGGACCACTGAAGCTTTCTTT | CASSLFGKIRTTEAFF
- | TRBD2 | TRBJ2-3 | TRBV14 | TGTGCCAGCAGCATGAGCGGGGGGACAGATACGCAGTATTTT | CASSMSGGTDTQYF
- | TRBD1 | TRBJ2-2 | TRBV9 | TGTGCCAGCAGCGAAAACCGGGACAGGGGGGTTTCGAACACCGGGGAGCTGTTTTTT | CASSENRDRGVSNTGELFF
- | TRBD2 | TRBJ2-1 | TRBV5-6 | TGTGCCAGCAGCTTGATCCTAGCGGTCAGCTCCTACAATGAGCAGTTCTTC | CASSLILAVSSYNEQFF
- | TRBD1 | TRBJ2-2 | TRBV4-1 | TGCGCCAGCAGCCCGCACCGGGACAGGGCGAACACCGGGGAGCTGTTTTTT | CASSPHRDRANTGELFF
- | - | TRBJ2-1 | TRBV11-2 | TGTGCCAGCCGACTAGGCGCCTACAATGAGCAGTTCTTC | CASRLGAYNEQFF
- | - | TRBJ2-7 | TRBV7-2 | TGTGCCAGCAGCTTAGGGGGGCCATACGAGCAGTACTTC | CASSLGGPYEQYF
few | - | TRBJ1-1 | TRBV2 | TGTGCCAGCAGCCTAACGGGACATTCGAACACTGAAGCTTTCTTT | CASSLTGHSNTEAFF
- | - | TRBJ1-5 | TRBV28 | - | CASSFLAGGLDQPQHF
- | TRBD1 | TRBJ1-6 | TRBV5-1 | TGCGCCAGCAGCCTGCCGGGACAGGGGGCAAGCTCCTATAATTCACCCCTCCACTTT | CASSLPGQGASSYNSPLHF
- | TRBD2 | TRBJ2-1 | TRBV7-3 | TGTGCCAGCAGTCCTCTGGGAGGGTATTACAATGAGCAGTTCTTC | CASSPLGGYYNEQFF
- | - | TRBJ2-1 | TRBV29-1 | TGCAGCGTTTCTCAGGGGTTCTCCTACAATGAGCAGTTCTTC | CSVSQGFSYNEQFF
- | TRBD2 | TRBJ2-1 | TRBV5-4 | TGTGCCAGCAGCTTGGGTCGGGAGGGTTACAATGAGCAGTTCTTC | CASSLGREGYNEQFF
once | - | TRBJ1-4 | TRBV5-4 | TGTGCCAGCAGCCGGACGGCCGCAACTAATGAAAAACTGTTTTTT | CASSRTAATNEKLFF
- | - | TRBJ2-7 | TRBV5-1 | TGCGCCAGCAGCTCTGACACGTCCTACGAGCAGTACTTC | CASSSDTSYEQYF
- | TRBD1 | TRBJ2-1 | TRBV11-3 | TGTGCCAGCAGCTTTTCAGGGGGCGCCTACAATGAGCAGTTCTTC | CASSFSGGAYNEQFF
- | - | TRBJ2-7 | TRBV27 | TGTGCCAGCAGTTTCCGGCGGGGACAGCCCTACTACGACGAGCAGTACTTC | CASSFRRGQPYYDEQYF
once | TRBD2 | TRBJ2-2 | TRBV11-2 | TGTGCCAGCAGCGCCGGGACTAGCGGGAGGGGCGGGGAGCTGTTTTTT | CASSAGTSGRGGELFF